The entry that follows covers one T cell receptor beta chain sequence. The antigen remains undetermined. Before being chosen for sequencing, patients had shown CD8+CD57+ cell expansion by flow cytometry. All patients were therapy-naive when blood was sampled. This record belongs to a study of CD8+CD57+ T cells in acquired aplastic anemia. Study observations and caveats: Patients and controls shared 25 to 30 CD8+ CDR3 sequences. CD8+ Simpson's diversity did not differ significantly between patients and controls.

This CDR3 region has 11 residues. Losses at the gene ends were 5 bases for V and 6 bases for J; bases not matched to a gene: 4. Germline CDR1 and CDR2: DFQATT and SNEGSKA (reference sequence). Profiling that covered TCR beta VDJ and CDR3 relied on genomic DNA as its template. TCRdb analysed the reads with MiXCR anew, one entry per CDR3 protein. This table holds about 180,000 distinct CDR3 sequences, roughly three fifths found once. This chain links TRBV20-1 with TRBJ2-7; 7 bases line up with TRBD2. The specimen was sorted CD4+, CD8+, or CD8+CD57+ T cells (not recorded which) from PBMCs. The TCR originated in a human donor with aplastic anemia. The CDR3 DNA sequence: TGCAGTGCTGGACTAGTGAGCGAGCAGTACTTC. Translation: CSAGLVSEQYF.